A selection of T cell receptor beta chains follows, all from one sample in a study of blood T cells in healthy people across ages. TCRdb fed the 5' RACE reads into MiXCR, producing one record per CDR3 protein. Of 750,000 or so distinct CDR3 sequences listed, more than 20% are singletons. These data also featured in a second study, about T cells of mothers and their children.

The sequenced material came from blood. The receptors were gathered from a boy younger than 18 in good health. Both conserved end residues are part of each CDR3. Each record gives: J gene, D gene, clone size, V gene, CDR3 DNA, CDR3 protein. A D gene is named only where the DNA matches it firmly. Rows may omit the clone size; those that give it use once, few, many or a size class.

J: TRBJ2-4; D: NA; size: NA; V: TRBV3-1; DNA: TGTGCCAGCAGCCTACACAGGACCCTAGAGAAAAACATTCAGTACTTC; CDR3: CASSLHRTLEKNIQYF
J: TRBJ2-5; D: NA; size: NA; V: TRBV29-1; DNA: TGCAGCGTTGAAGCCGGGACGGCTAAAGAGACCCAGTACTTC; CDR3: CSVEAGTAKETQYF
J: TRBJ2-2; D: NA; size: NA; V: TRBV5-1; DNA: TGCGCCAGCAGCTTGGTCCCCGCGAACACCGGGGAGCTGTTTTTT; CDR3: CASSLVPANTGELFF
J: TRBJ1-1; D: NA; size: NA; V: TRBV15; DNA: TGTGCCACCAGCAGGCAAACAGGGTCCGAAGCTTTCTTT; CDR3: CATSRQTGSEAFF
J: TRBJ2-5; D: TRBD1; size: NA; V: TRBV5-1; DNA: TGCGCCAGCAGCCCGGCCGGGACAGGGGACAAAGAGACCCAGTACTTC; CDR3: CASSPAGTGDKETQYF
J: TRBJ2-3; D: NA; size: NA; V: TRBV29-1; DNA: TGCAGCGTTCAAGGGCCCCACGCAGATACGCAGTATTTT; CDR3: CSVQGPHADTQYF
J: TRBJ1-5; D: NA; size: few; V: TRBV20-1; DNA: TGCAGTGCTAGAGATGGGGGAGGGGGGCTGAGGCCCCAGCATTTT; CDR3: CSARDGGGGLRPQHF
J: TRBJ2-7; D: NA; size: NA; V: TRBV29-1; DNA: TGCAGCGTTAAGGGACGGACCTACGAGCAGTACTTC; CDR3: CSVKGRTYEQYF
J: TRBJ2-7; D: TRBD1; size: few; V: TRBV12-3/TRBV12-4; DNA: TGTGCCAGCAGTTATGACAGGGGCGGCGAGCAGTACTTC; CDR3: CASSYDRGGEQYF
J: TRBJ1-1; D: TRBD1; size: few; V: TRBV9; DNA: TGTGCCAACCTAGACTCGGACAGGGCGGGGGAAGCTTTCTTT; CDR3: CANLDSDRAGEAFF
J: TRBJ1-1; D: NA; size: NA; V: TRBV3-1; DNA: TGTGCCAGCAGCCAAGGGGCCCGGGGAAACACTGAAGCTTTCTTT; CDR3: CASSQGARGNTEAFF
J: TRBJ1-5; D: TRBD1; size: few; V: TRBV4-3; DNA: TGCGCCAGCAGCCGCGACAAGGGGGCGGTTCAGCCCCAGCATTTT; CDR3: CASSRDKGAVQPQHF
J: TRBJ2-1; D: NA; size: NA; V: TRBV19; DNA: TGTGCCAGTAGTATAAAGGACAGGTTAGGGACTTACAATGAGCAGTTCTTC; CDR3: CASSIKDRLGTYNEQFF
J: TRBJ2-7; D: TRBD2; size: few; V: TRBV2; DNA: TGTGCCAGCAGTGACATACTAGCGAGCTCCTACGAGCAGTACTTC; CDR3: CASSDILASSYEQYF
J: TRBJ2-7; D: NA; size: few; V: TRBV20-1; DNA: TGCAGTGCTAGACGGGAGTCCTCCTACGAGCAGTACTTC; CDR3: CSARRESSYEQYF
J: TRBJ2-1; D: TRBD2; size: many; V: TRBV5-5; DNA: TGTGCCAGCAGACCGGGACTAGCGGGAGTAAGGTACTTC; CDR3: CASRPGLAGVRYF
J: TRBJ2-3; D: TRBD2; size: NA; V: TRBV25-1; DNA: TGTGCCAGCAGCAGACTAGCGGGGGGGCTGGCTCGGGGTTCAGATACGCAGTATTTT; CDR3: CASSRLAGGLARGSDTQYF
J: TRBJ2-7; D: TRBD1; size: few; V: TRBV29-1; DNA: TGCAGCGCGGCGGCGGGACAGGGCCCGAAGCAGTACTTC; CDR3: CSAAAGQGPKQYF
J: TRBJ2-1; D: NA; size: NA; V: TRBV7-2; DNA: TGTGCCAGCAGCTTAGAGGGCGCATCCAATGAGCAGTTCTTC; CDR3: CASSLEGASNEQFF
J: TRBJ2-3; D: NA; size: NA; V: TRBV12-3/TRBV12-4; DNA: TGTGCCAGCAGTTTCAGTTGGACAGATACGCAGTATTTT; CDR3: CASSFSWTDTQYF
J: TRBJ2-1; D: TRBD2; size: few; V: TRBV12-3/TRBV12-4; DNA: TGTGCCAGCAGTCCCACTTACGGGAGGGCCGCCTACAATGAGCAGTTCTTC; CDR3: CASSPTYGRAAYNEQFF
J: TRBJ1-1; D: TRBD1; size: few; V: TRBV6-5; DNA: TGTGCCAGCAGTTCCCGGGACAGGGTCACTGAAGCTTTCTTT; CDR3: CASSSRDRVTEAFF
J: TRBJ2-7; D: NA; size: NA; V: TRBV20-1; DNA: TGCAGTGCTAGAATTGGGGTGAACTACGAGCAGTACTTC; CDR3: CSARIGVNYEQYF
J: TRBJ2-2; D: NA; size: NA; V: TRBV5-6; DNA: TGTGCCAGCAGCTTTATCCATGACACCGGGGAGCTGTTTTTT; CDR3: CASSFIHDTGELFF
J: TRBJ2-5; D: NA; size: NA; V: TRBV11-1; DNA: TGTGCCAGCAGCTTAGACAACCTCGTGGAGACCCAGTACTTC; CDR3: CASSLDNLVETQYF
J: TRBJ2-5; D: NA; size: few; V: TRBV5-1; DNA: TGCGCCAGCAGCTTGAGCAGGGGGGATCAGTTGGAGACCCAGTACTTC; CDR3: CASSLSRGDQLETQYF
J: TRBJ1-2; D: NA; size: once; V: TRBV7-9; DNA: TGTGCCAGCAGATGGGAGGAGAAAGCGTATGGCTACACCTTC; CDR3: CASRWEEKAYGYTF
J: TRBJ1-1; D: NA; size: few; V: TRBV4-3; DNA: TGCGCCAGCAGCCAGTTCGGATTGGACAGACCTTTCGCTGAAGCTTTCTTT; CDR3: CASSQFGLDRPFAEAFF
J: TRBJ2-2; D: TRBD1; size: NA; V: TRBV3-1; DNA: TGTGCCAGCAGATTAACGAGGACAGGGGGCACCGGGGAGCTGTTTTTT; CDR3: CASRLTRTGGTGELFF
J: TRBJ2-7; D: NA; size: NA; V: TRBV24-1; DNA: TGTGCCACCAGTGACTCTGGACAGCGTCCCTACGAGCAGTACTTC; CDR3: CATSDSGQRPYEQYF
J: TRBJ2-4; D: TRBD2; size: NA; V: TRBV29-1; DNA: TGCAGCGTTGAAGCTAGCGGGAGCGCGGGCAAAAACATTCAGTACTTC; CDR3: CSVEASGSAGKNIQYF
J: TRBJ1-5; D: NA; size: many; V: TRBV7-9; DNA: TGTGCCAGCAGCGGGGAGGGGAATCAGCCCCAGCATTTT; CDR3: CASSGEGNQPQHF
J: TRBJ2-3; D: TRBD1; size: NA; V: TRBV29-1; DNA: TGCAGCGTGCCCAGGGGGGATACGCAGTATTTT; CDR3: CSVPRGDTQYF
J: TRBJ2-5; D: NA; size: NA; V: TRBV12-3/TRBV12-4; DNA: TGTGCCAGCGCCCTCGAGGCGGGGGAGACCCAGTACTTC; CDR3: CASALEAGETQYF
J: TRBJ2-5; D: TRBD1; size: few; V: TRBV25-1; DNA: TGTGCCAGCAGTGTCGGACAGGGACAAGAGACCCAGTACTTC; CDR3: CASSVGQGQETQYF
J: TRBJ2-4; D: NA; size: NA; V: TRBV7-8; DNA: TGTGCCAGCAGCTTAGATTTGGCAAGGGGAAACATTCAGTACTTC; CDR3: CASSLDLARGNIQYF
J: TRBJ1-1; D: NA; size: few; V: TRBV29-1; DNA: TGCAGCGTTGTCATAGGGAGCACTGAAGCTTTCTTT; CDR3: CSVVIGSTEAFF
J: TRBJ1-2; D: NA; size: NA; V: TRBV29-1; DNA: TGCAGCGTTGAACAGACACCGTATGGCTACACCTTC; CDR3: CSVEQTPYGYTF
J: TRBJ1-2; D: NA; size: NA; V: TRBV19; DNA: TGTGCCAGTTTTTGGGATGGCTACACCTTC; CDR3: CASFWDGYTF
J: TRBJ2-5; D: NA; size: NA; V: TRBV6-5; DNA: TGTGCCAGCGCGACATTAAACCAAGAGACCCAGTACTTC; CDR3: CASATLNQETQYF
J: TRBJ2-7; D: NA; size: few; V: TRBV11-2; DNA: TGTGCCAGCAGCTTAGTGTCGGCAGGGGAAGGGGACTGGTCCGAGCAGTACTTC; CDR3: CASSLVSAGEGDWSEQYF
J: TRBJ1-1; D: TRBD1; size: NA; V: TRBV13; DNA: TGTGCCAGCAGGCGCCAGGGGGACACTGAAGCTTTCTTT; CDR3: CASRRQGDTEAFF
J: TRBJ2-1; D: NA; size: NA; V: TRBV25-1; DNA: TGTGCCAGCAGTGAAGAAGGGGGAACATTTAATGAGCAGTTCTTC; CDR3: CASSEEGGTFNEQFF
J: TRBJ1-5; D: TRBD1; size: few; V: TRBV27; DNA: TGTGCCAGCAGCTCGACAGGGTCGTATCAGCCCCAGCATTTT; CDR3: CASSSTGSYQPQHF
J: TRBJ2-7; D: NA; size: few; V: TRBV10-3; DNA: TGTGCCATCAGTGAGTCGGAGACTTACGAGCAGTACTTC; CDR3: CAISESETYEQYF
J: TRBJ2-3; D: NA; size: few; V: TRBV12-3/TRBV12-4; DNA: TGTGCCAGCAGCATGACTCGGGGAGGAACTAGCACAGATGCGCAGTATTTT; CDR3: CASSMTRGGTSTDAQYF
J: TRBJ2-2; D: TRBD2; size: few; V: TRBV5-5; DNA: TGTGCCAGCACATTGCTGCGGGGGAAGAACACCGGGGAGCTGTTTTTT; CDR3: CASTLLRGKNTGELFF
J: TRBJ1-1; D: NA; size: NA; V: TRBV25-1; DNA: TGTGCCACTATAATCGGCACTGAAGCTTTCTTT; CDR3: CATIIGTEAFF
J: TRBJ2-2; D: NA; size: NA; V: TRBV29-1; DNA: TGCAGCGTGGTGAGGGGTGGCGGGGAGCTGTTTTTT; CDR3: CSVVRGGGELFF
J: TRBJ1-1; D: NA; size: NA; V: TRBV5-5; DNA: TGTGCCGGCAGCTTTTGGGAACTGAACACTGAAGCTTTCTTT; CDR3: CAGSFWELNTEAFF
J: TRBJ2-2; D: NA; size: few; V: TRBV9; DNA: TGTGCCAGCAGCGCCCTTCCAGGCATAGTCACCGGGGAGCTGTTTTTT; CDR3: CASSALPGIVTGELFF
J: TRBJ1-1; D: NA; size: NA; V: TRBV7-9; DNA: TGTGTCAGCAGCCCCTGGGCTCAGGTGAACACTGAAGCTTTCTTT; CDR3: CVSSPWAQVNTEAFF
J: TRBJ2-7; D: TRBD2; size: NA; V: TRBV14; DNA: TGTGCCAGCAGCCAAGGGGGACTAGCGCGAAGCTCCTACGAGCAGTACTTC; CDR3: CASSQGGLARSSYEQYF
J: TRBJ1-4; D: TRBD1; size: NA; V: TRBV9; DNA: TGTGCCAGCAGTTTATCACACACCAAAACCCGGGACAGAAGAGAAAAACTGTTTTTT; CDR3: CASSLSHTKTRDRREKLFF
J: TRBJ2-5; D: TRBD2; size: few; V: TRBV20-1; DNA: TGCAGTGCTAAAACTCCTAGCGGGACAGAGACCCAGTACTTC; CDR3: CSAKTPSGTETQYF
J: TRBJ1-1; D: NA; size: NA; V: TRBV20-1; DNA: TGCAGTGCTAGAGATCAGGGGATATTGGAGAACACTGAAGCTTTCTTT; CDR3: CSARDQGILENTEAFF
J: TRBJ2-1; D: TRBD1; size: few; V: TRBV4-1; DNA: TGCGCCAGCAGCCAAGATCCGGGGACAGCCGCTGAGCAGTTCTTC; CDR3: CASSQDPGTAAEQFF